Listed here are 21 T cell receptor beta chains from one sample, sequenced in a study of shared clonotypes between healthy human individuals. Data came from immunoSEQ multiplex PCR; TCRdb stores just in-frame clones and leaves some out. In the table there are 2 million to 3 million clones, roughly 92% of which are singletons. Specimen: naive CD4+ T cells sorted from blood. As for subset: CD45RA+ positively selected. These receptors were taken from a man aged 18 to 29 in good health.

CDR3 DNA: TGCGCCAGCAGCTTGAGGGCAGGGGAGTACAATGAGCAGTTCTTC. It is translated as CASSLRAGEYNEQFF. The chain employs TRBV5-1 and TRBJ2-1; the D gene is possibly TRBD1 (6 bases). Germline lookup yields CDR1 SGHRS and CDR2 YFSETQ. CDR3 length: 15 residues. Trimming removed 1 base at V and 4 bases at J, with 12 bases between.

A remark on this clone: The sample holds other DNA sequences that translate to the same CDR3. The CDR3 nucleotides read TGTGCCAGTAGTATGAGGGGCGGAATGAACACTGAAGCTTTCTTT. Residues: CASSMRGGMNTEAFF. The chain couples TRBV19 to TRBJ1-1, with D possibly being TRBD1 (5 bases). This CDR3 has 15 amino acids. Germline V gives CDR1 LNHDA, CDR2 SQIVND (reference sequence). V gave up 3 bases and J gave up 0 bases, with 11 bases separating them.

The chain uses TRBV6-1 and TRBJ2-2; maybe TRBD1 (6 bases). The length of the CDR3 is 15 residues. V was shortened by 6 bases and J by 4 bases, with 15 bases between the two germline ends. CDR1 and CDR2 (germline): MNHNS, SASEGT. CDR3 amino acids: CASSGRQAGTGELFF. CDR3 coding DNA: TGTGCCAGCAGCGGACGACAGGCCGGCACCGGGGAGCTGTTTTTT.

The DNA of the CDR3 is TGTGCCAGCTCACCAAACAGGGTAGTCAATCAGCCCCAGCATTTT. This codes for CASSPNRVVNQPQHF. The V call is TRBV18, the J call TRBJ1-5; maybe TRBD1 (6 bases). The CDR3 runs to 15 residues. V shed 2 bases and J shed 3 bases, with 11 bases lying between them. CDR1 is KGHSH and CDR2 is LQKENI in the germline V gene.

The table lists this clone with a count of one. This chain links TRBV2 with TRBJ2-7; a weak D match, TRBD1 (6 bases). From germline, CDR1 is SNHLY and CDR2 FYNNEI. The CDR3 is made up of 12 amino acids. V lost 6 bases and J lost 2, with 8 bases in between. The CDR3 loop reads CASRRGTYEQYF. As DNA, the CDR3 is TGTGCCAGCAGAAGGGGGACCTACGAGCAGTACTTC.

The chain carries TRBV10-3 and TRBJ2-2; 12 bases align to TRBD1. CDR3 length: 13 amino acids. The V and J ends lost 7 bases and 9 bases, in that order; junction bases with no gene match: 3. Germline V lookup: CDR1 ENHRY, CDR2 SYGVKD. The CDR3 sequence: CAITGTGGRELFF. The CDR3 nucleotides are TGTGCCATCACCGGGACAGGGGGCCGGGAGCTGTTTTTT.

The J gene is TRBJ2-2, the V gene TRBV9; tentative D call: TRBD2 (7 bases). Germline lookup yields CDR1 SGDLS and CDR2 YYNGEE. CDR3 length: 15 amino acids. The V and J ends lost 1 base and 6 bases respectively, with 13 bases between them. The chain's CDR3 is CASSVFGGPSGELFF. For the CDR3, the DNA is TGTGCCAGCAGCGTATTCGGGGGGCCTTCCGGGGAGCTGTTTTTT.

The genes are TRBV6-5 and TRBJ2-2; D remains ambiguous. Germline V gene data show CDR1 as MNHEY and CDR2 as SVGAGI. This CDR3 is built from 13 residues. Trimming stripped 6 bases from V and 7 bases from J, with 12 bases between. The CDR3 DNA follows: TGTGCCAGCAGATACAATGCCGGCGGGGAGCTGTTTTTT. Protein: CASRYNAGGELFF.

This chain uses TRBV7-9 with TRBJ1-6, with D possibly TRBD1 on 6 matching bases. The CDR3 is made up of 16 amino acids. Trimming pared 1 base from V and 1 base from J, leaving 8 bases between. Germline V gene sequence: CDR1 SEHNR, CDR2 FQNEAQ (reference sequence). CDR3 bases: TGTGCCAGCAGCTTAGAGCAGGGGTCCTATAATTCACCCCTCCACTTT. Translating it yields CASSLEQGSYNSPLHF.

This rearrangement joins TRBV5-1 to TRBJ2-3; 12 bases are a match to TRBD2. The junction had 5 bases not matched to a gene; V was cut back by 5 bases and J by 4 bases. Germline CDR1 SGHRS, CDR2 YFSETQ. This CDR3 region has 15 residues. The DNA for the CDR3 is TGCGCCAGCAGTACTAGCGGGGGGCCGCCAGATACGCAGTATTTT. Its translation: CASSTSGGPPDTQYF.

The V and J genes are TRBV29-1 and TRBJ1-2; the D is unclear. This CDR3 is built from 14 residues. The V end lost 4 bases, the J end lost 5 bases, and 17 bases lay between the germline ends. CDR1 and CDR2 from the germline V gene are SQVTM and ANQGSEA. CDR3 DNA: TGCAGCGTTGTGGGTCAGGTGGTTGGGTATGGCTACACCTTC. Its translation: CSVVGQVVGYGYTF. The full variable domain, with the rest looked up from reference TRBV29-1 and TRBJ1-2, is SAVISQKPSRDICQRGTSLTIQCQVDSQVTMMFWYRQQPGQSLTLIATANQGSEATYESGFVIDKFPISRPNLTFSTLTVSNMSPEDSSIYLCSVVGQVVGYGYTFGSGTRLTVV.

This sequence joins TRBV4-1 and TRBJ2-3; D is perhaps TRBD1 (5 bases). Germline V lookup: CDR1 MGHRA, CDR2 YSYEKL. V lost 0 bases, J lost 2 bases, and 9 bases lay in between. This CDR3 has 15 residues. The CDR3 region has the DNA TGCGCCAGCAGCCAAGAAGGGGTCATCACAGATACGCAGTATTTT. It translates to CASSQEGVITDTQYF.

A single count supports this clone. The genes are TRBV30 and TRBJ1-4; D may be TRBD1 (5 bases). V gave up 3 bases and J gave up 8 bases, with 19 bases separating them. This CDR3 comprises 15 residues. Looked up from germline, CDR1 is GTSNPN and CDR2 is SVGIG (reference sequence). CDR3 residues: CAWRAGSGGLEKLFF. Written as DNA, the CDR3 is TGTGCCTGGAGGGCAGGGTCCGGAGGGCTCGAAAAACTGTTTTTT.

Notes on this clone: Other nucleotide sequences from this sample produce the same CDR3. The CDR3 bases are TGTGCCAGCAGCCTGGGGGGGAAAAGCTCCTACGAGCAGTACTTC. Amino acids: CASSLGGKSSYEQYF. The chain carries TRBV7-2 and TRBJ2-7, with 7 bases fitting TRBD2. V shed 5 bases and J 0 bases; nucleotides not matched to a gene: 7. The germline V gene has CDR1 SGHTA and CDR2 FQGNSA. The CDR3 has 15 residues.

V usage is TRBV5-1 and J usage is TRBJ2-7; no clear D. Per germline, CDR1 SGHRS and CDR2 YFSETQ. The CDR3 has 14 residues. Trimming took 3 bases from V and 12 from J, leaving 22 bases between them. The CDR3: CASSSEYGPRYRYF. The CDR3 DNA follows: TGCGCCAGCAGCTCCGAATACGGACCAAGGTACCGGTACTTC. Full variable domain (missing parts from reference TRBV5-1 and TRBJ2-7): KAGVTQTPRYLIKTRGQQVTLSCSPISGHRSVSWYQQTPGQGLQFLFEYFSETQRNKGNFPGRFSGRQFSNSRSEMNVSTLELGDSALYLCASSSEYGPRYRYFGPGTRLTVT.

The chain couples TRBV6-5 to TRBJ2-6; no definite D call. Per the germline V gene, CDR1 is MNHEY and CDR2 is SVGAGI. CDR3 length: 13 amino acids. V lost 7 bases to trimming and J lost 0 bases, with 4 bases between them. CDR3 DNA: TGTGCCAGCATCGCCTCTGGGGCCAACGTCCTGACTTTC. Residues: CASIASGANVLTF.

The genes are TRBV30 and TRBJ2-1, with 11 bases that match TRBD1. Germline CDR1 is GTSNPN and CDR2 is SVGIG (reference sequence). The CDR3 runs to 15 residues. The V gene end was trimmed by 0 bases and the J gene end by 14 bases; junction bases not matched to a gene: 12. The CDR3 nucleotides are TGTGCCTGGAGTGTGACCGGGACAGGGGGGGGAACGAAGTTCTTC. It encodes CAWSVTGTGGGTKFF.

For this clone: Different DNA sequences within this sample yield the same CDR3. The chain employs TRBV6-5 and TRBJ2-2; 7 bases are shared with TRBD2. Germline assignment: CDR1 MNHEY and CDR2 SVGAGI. Trimming cost V 7 bases and J 5 bases; bases outside gene matches: 4. This CDR3 has 13 amino acids. CDR3 DNA: TGTGCCAGCACTCGGGGAGGGACCGGGGAGCTGTTTTTT. The encoded protein is CASTRGGTGELFF.

This chain uses TRBV10-2 with TRBJ1-5; no clear D gene. The CDR3 has 13 residues. V gave up 4 bases and J gave up 6 bases, with 10 bases separating them. Germline lookup yields CDR1 WSHSY and CDR2 SAAADI. CDR3 loop: CASSGPQSQPQHF. For the CDR3, the DNA is TGCGCCAGCAGTGGCCCACAGTCTCAGCCCCAGCATTTT.

About this clone itself: Other DNA sequences in the sample encode the same CDR3. CDR3 sequence (DNA): TGCGCCAGCAGCCTGCCTGGTCCTGACACAGATACGCAGTATTTT. Encoded protein: CASSLPGPDTDTQYF. The chain uses TRBV5-1 and TRBJ2-3; D is unclear. Trimming shortened V by 4 bases and J by 2 bases, and 14 bases separated the two germline ends. The CDR3 totals 15 residues. Looked up from germline, CDR1 is SGHRS and CDR2 is YFSETQ. The full variable domain, in which reference TRBV5-1 and TRBJ2-3 provide the parts outside the CDR3, is KAGVTQTPRYLIKTRGQQVTLSCSPISGHRSVSWYQQTPGQGLQFLFEYFSETQRNKGNFPGRFSGRQFSNSRSEMNVSTLELGDSALYLCASSLPGPDTDTQYFGPGTRLTVL.

This clone was found once. V gene TRBV29-1 combines with J gene TRBJ2-7; possibly TRBD1 or TRBD2 for D (6 bases each). The V end was cut by 2 bases, the J end by 6 bases, with 17 bases between. CDR1 is SQVTM and CDR2 is ANQGSEA in the germline V gene. The CDR3 totals 14 residues. This CDR3 is CSVEKTGTGGEQYF. In nucleotides, the CDR3 is TGCAGCGTTGAAAAGACAGGCACCGGGGGCGAGCAGTACTTC.